This record looks at one T cell receptor beta chain sequence and its context. The germline V gene has CDR1 MDHEN and CDR2 SYDVKM. The CDR3 covers 11 residues. V lost 8 bases and J lost 4, with 8 bases in between. Sequencing was performed with immunoSEQ multiplex PCR; in TCRdb, only in-frame clones are kept and a portion is missing. This sample has about 120,000 clones, with around 87% found just once. The data derive from a study of blood T cell repertoires in COVID-19. This receptor was identified in a woman in her fifties or sixties with acute or convalescent COVID-19. The genes are TRBV28 and TRBJ1-2; D gene unclear. The sample comprised peripheral blood. This CDR3 is CASQKRYGYTF. In nucleotides, the CDR3 is TGTGCCAGCCAGAAGCGCTATGGCTACACCTTC.